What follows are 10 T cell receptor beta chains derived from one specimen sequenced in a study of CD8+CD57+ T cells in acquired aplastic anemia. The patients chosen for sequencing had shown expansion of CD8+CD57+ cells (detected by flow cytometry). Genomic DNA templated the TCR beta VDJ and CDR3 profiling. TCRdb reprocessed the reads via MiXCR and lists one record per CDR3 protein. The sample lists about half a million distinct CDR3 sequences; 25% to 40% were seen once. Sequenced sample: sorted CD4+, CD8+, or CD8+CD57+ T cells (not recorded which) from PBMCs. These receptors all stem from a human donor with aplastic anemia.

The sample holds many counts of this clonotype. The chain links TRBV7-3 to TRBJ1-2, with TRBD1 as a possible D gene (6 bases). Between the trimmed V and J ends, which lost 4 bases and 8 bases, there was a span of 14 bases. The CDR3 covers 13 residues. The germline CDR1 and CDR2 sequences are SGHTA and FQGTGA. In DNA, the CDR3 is TGTGCCAGCAGCTCCGGAAGGGGGGAAGGCTACACCTTC. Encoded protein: CASSSGRGEGYTF. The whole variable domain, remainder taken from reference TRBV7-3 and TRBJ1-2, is GAGVSQTPSNKVTEKGKYVELRCDPISGHTALYWYRQSLGQGPEFLIYFQGTGAADDSGLPNDRFFAVRPEGSVSTLKIQRTERGDSAVYLCASSSGRGEGYTFGSGTRLTVV.

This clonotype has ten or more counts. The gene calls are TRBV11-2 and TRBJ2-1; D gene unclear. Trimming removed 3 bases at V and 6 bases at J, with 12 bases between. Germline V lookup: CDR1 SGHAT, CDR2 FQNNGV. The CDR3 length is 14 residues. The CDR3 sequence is CASSFDRQRNEQFF. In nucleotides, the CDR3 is TGTGCCAGCAGCTTTGATCGGCAACGCAATGAGCAGTTCTTC.

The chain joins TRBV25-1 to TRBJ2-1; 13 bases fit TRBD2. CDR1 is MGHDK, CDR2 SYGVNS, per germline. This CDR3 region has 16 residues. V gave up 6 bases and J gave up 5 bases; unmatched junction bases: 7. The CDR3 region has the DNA TGTGCCAGCAGCGTAGTCGGACTAGCGGGGGACAATGAGCAGTTCTTC. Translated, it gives CASSVVGLAGDNEQFF.

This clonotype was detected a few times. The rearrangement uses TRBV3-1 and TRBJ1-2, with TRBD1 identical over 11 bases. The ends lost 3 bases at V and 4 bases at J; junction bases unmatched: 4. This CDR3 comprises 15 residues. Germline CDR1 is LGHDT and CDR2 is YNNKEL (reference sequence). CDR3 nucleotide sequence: TGTGCCAGCAGCCAGCTGGGACAGGGGGTCTATGGCTACACCTTC. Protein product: CASSQLGQGVYGYTF.

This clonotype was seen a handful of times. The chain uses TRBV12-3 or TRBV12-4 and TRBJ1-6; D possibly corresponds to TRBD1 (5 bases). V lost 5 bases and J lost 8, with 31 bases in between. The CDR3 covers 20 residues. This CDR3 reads CASSQSGSTGFGVKDSPLHF. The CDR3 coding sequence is TGTGCCAGCAGTCAAAGCGGAAGTACAGGATTCGGGGTTAAGGATTCACCCCTCCACTTT.

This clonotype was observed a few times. CDR3 bases: TGCGCCAGCAGCCAAAGTGACAGGATTGCCACTGAAGCTTTCTTT. This sequence encodes CASSQSDRIATEAFF. The rearrangement links TRBV4-3 to TRBJ1-1; TRBD1 is a possible D gene (6 bases). This CDR3 is 15 amino acids long. Germline CDR1 is LGHNA and CDR2 is YSLEER. Trimming left V 2 bases short and J 4 bases short, with 14 bases between.

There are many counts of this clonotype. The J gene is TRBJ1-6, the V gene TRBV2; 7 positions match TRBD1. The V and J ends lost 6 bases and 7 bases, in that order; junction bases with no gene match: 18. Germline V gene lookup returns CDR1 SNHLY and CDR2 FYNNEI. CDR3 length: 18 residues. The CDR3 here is CASSRFQTGRILNSPLHF. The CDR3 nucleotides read TGTGCCAGCAGCCGATTTCAGACAGGGAGAATCCTAAATTCACCCCTCCACTTT.

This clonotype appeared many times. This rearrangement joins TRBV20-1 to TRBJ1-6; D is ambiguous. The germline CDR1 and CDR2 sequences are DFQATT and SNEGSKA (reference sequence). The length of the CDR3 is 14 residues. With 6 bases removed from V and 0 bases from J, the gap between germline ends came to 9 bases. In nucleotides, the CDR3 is TGCAGTGCCCTAGTGGGCTCCTATAATTCACCCCTCCACTTT. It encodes CSALVGSYNSPLHF.

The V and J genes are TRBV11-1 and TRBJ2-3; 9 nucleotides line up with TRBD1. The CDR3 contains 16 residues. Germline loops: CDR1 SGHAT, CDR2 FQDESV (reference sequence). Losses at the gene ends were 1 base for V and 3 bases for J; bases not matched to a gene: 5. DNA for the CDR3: TGTGCCAGCAGCTTAGGAGGAGGGACAGGGACAGATACGCAGTATTTT. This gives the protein CASSLGGGTGTDTQYF.

The CDR3 DNA reads TGTGCCAGCAGCCCGAACCCTTGGGGGGCTGCGAACACTGAAGCTTTCTTT. It translates to CASSPNPWGAANTEAFF. The chain is built from TRBV14 and TRBJ1-1; D is possibly TRBD1 (6 bases). Per the germline V gene, CDR1 is SGHDN and CDR2 is FVKESK. The germline V and J ends were trimmed by 4 bases and 1 base, with 19 bases remaining between them. The CDR3 runs to 17 residues.